This TCR beta chain is drawn from a study of blood T cell repertoires in COVID-19. Original processing methods: Amplifying reference gene primers gave estimates of nucleated cell counts. Produced via immunoSEQ multiplex PCR; TCRdb's table is partial and in-frame only. From that table come the V and J calls and clone size; the DNA was used to work out D and trimming. Altogether around 300,000 clones are present, approximately 88% being singletons, with the ten largest covering around 5%. Germline V lookup: CDR1 SNHLY, CDR2 FYNNEI. Between the trimmed V and J ends, which lost 5 bases and 7 bases, there was a span of 9 bases. The CDR3 consists of 13 residues. Participant-given clinical history determined each cohort assignment. The recovered donors of Cohort 3 showed two negative PCRs, clearance, or symptom resolution.

The sequencing sample was made of PBMCs or T cells enriched from blood (not recorded which). The gene calls are TRBV2 and TRBJ1-6; weak D call: TRBD1 (6 bases). This clonotype originated in a man aged 25-45 years who had recovered from COVID-19. Written as DNA, the CDR3 is TGTGCCAGCAGTCTCAGGGGAAATTCACCCCTCCACTTT. It specifies CASSLRGNSPLHF.